Below, 23 T cell receptor beta chains from the same sample are listed, as sequenced in a study of cytomegalovirus exposure and HLA in healthy donors. Primers included in the PCR were 60 Vbeta and 13 Jbeta primers. Some clones are missing from TCRdb's copy, which holds only in-frame ones; the method was immunoSEQ multiplex PCR. The data contain fewer than 200,000 clones, roughly 80% of them seen just once; the ten biggest clones take up around 0.46%. The sample consisted of PBMCs. These TCRs come from a woman aged 50 to 60 in good health and CMV-seronegative.

This clone was observed a handful of times. The chain couples TRBV11-2 to TRBJ2-1, with 8 positions matching TRBD2. Per the germline V gene, CDR1 is SGHAT and CDR2 is FQNNGV. The CDR3 spans 16 residues. V was pared by 1 base and J by 9 bases, with 11 bases of the junction left unmatched. CDR3 DNA sequence: TGTGCCAGCAGCTTAGGCTCGGGACTAGGAGGTGCTGAGCAGTTCTTC. Translation: CASSLGSGLGGAEQFF.

The chain links TRBV6-5 to TRBJ1-2; D perhaps matches TRBD1 (6 bases). Germline CDR1 is MNHEY and CDR2 is SVGAGI. The V and J ends lost 5 bases and 6 bases respectively, with 10 bases between them. The CDR3 extends over 12 amino acids. The CDR3 sequence: CASSLNRDGYTF. The CDR3 bases are TGTGCCAGCAGTCTAAACAGGGATGGCTACACCTTC.

V is TRBV27 and J is TRBJ2-4; 9 bases line up with TRBD1. Per germline, CDR1 MNHEY and CDR2 SMNVEV (reference sequence). The CDR3 covers 14 residues. V was clipped by 6 bases and J by 6 bases; unmatched bases: 6. In DNA, the CDR3 is TGTGCCAGCAGCTCCGGGACAGGGAGAAACATTCAGTACTTC. The encoded protein is CASSSGTGRNIQYF.

This chain uses TRBV5-4 with TRBJ1-3, with D possibly TRBD1 on 5 matching bases. The CDR3 length is 15 residues. V was cut by 1 base and J by 0 bases, with 8 bases left in between. Per germline, CDR1 SGHNT and CDR2 YYREEE (reference sequence). CDR3 sequence reads: CASSLWGGSGNTIYF. The CDR3 region has the DNA TGTGCCAGCAGCTTGTGGGGGGGCTCTGGAAACACCATATATTTT.

The CDR3 here is CASSFIQGARTEAFF. The DNA for the CDR3 is TGTGCCAGCAGCTTCATCCAGGGGGCGAGAACTGAAGCTTTCTTT. This chain links TRBV7-3 with TRBJ1-1; 8 bases map to TRBD1. The CDR3 loop spans 15 amino acids. Germline CDR1 is SGHTA and CDR2 is FQGTGA. The ends lost 3 bases at V and 5 bases at J; junction bases unmatched: 8. Supplemented by reference TRBV7-3 and TRBJ1-1, the full variable domain reads GAGVSQTPSNKVTEKGKYVELRCDPISGHTALYWYRQSLGQGPEFLIYFQGTGAADDSGLPNDRFFAVRPEGSVSTLKIQRTERGDSAVYLCASSFIQGARTEAFFGQGTRLTVV.

This chain links TRBV5-1 with TRBJ1-2; D not resolved. Trimming shortened V by 4 bases and J by 3 bases, and 16 bases separated the two germline ends. Germline loops: CDR1 SGHRS, CDR2 YFSETQ. The CDR3 sequence is 15 residues long. In DNA form, the CDR3 reads TGCGCCAGCAGCCGAATGTCGGGGAGGGACTATGGCTACACCTTC. Residues: CASSRMSGRDYGYTF.

This chain connects TRBV28 to TRBJ1-3; D not certain. Germline V gives CDR1 MDHEN, CDR2 SYDVKM. This CDR3 spans 17 amino acids. The V and J ends lost 4 bases and 2 bases respectively, with 18 bases between them. In DNA, the CDR3 is TGTGCCAGCAGTTCTTTTGCGGGGAAAGGGCCTGGAAACACCATATATTTT. It encodes CASSSFAGKGPGNTIYF.

The chain has TRBV30 and TRBJ2-1; 12 bases align to TRBD2. CDR3 length: 14 amino acids. The germline V gene has CDR1 GTSNPN and CDR2 SVGIG (reference sequence). The V segment lost 0 bases and the J segment 8 bases; nucleotides outside the gene matches: 2. This chain's CDR3 is CAWSVLAGGYEQFF. The CDR3 nucleotides read TGTGCCTGGAGTGTACTAGCGGGAGGTTATGAGCAGTTCTTC. Combining the CDR3 with reference TRBV30 and TRBJ2-1 gives the whole variable domain SQTIHQWPATLVQPVGSPLSLECTVEGTSNPNLYWYRQAAGRGLQLLFYSVGIGQISSEVPQNLSASRPQDRQFILSSKKLLLSDSGFYLCAWSVLAGGYEQFFGPGTRLTVL.

The chain links TRBV5-4 to TRBJ1-2, with a weak D call TRBD1 (6 bases). V was trimmed by 4 bases and J by 4 bases, leaving 11 bases between them. This CDR3 has 13 residues. Per the germline V gene, CDR1 is SGHNT and CDR2 is YYREEE (reference sequence). This chain's CDR3 is CASSPRGSYGYTF. The CDR3 nucleotides read TGTGCCAGCAGCCCCAGGGGCAGCTATGGCTACACCTTC.

The chain has TRBV2 and TRBJ2-7; possible D gene TRBD2, 5 bases. CDR1 is SNHLY and CDR2 is FYNNEI in the germline V gene. This CDR3 comprises 19 residues. The V gene lost 6 bases and the J gene lost 6 bases, with 33 bases spanning the gap. As DNA, the CDR3 is TGTGCCAGCAGGAAGCTCCCACCGAGCACCGGGGATGTCTTGGTCGAGCAGTACTTC. Protein product: CASRKLPPSTGDVLVEQYF.

About this clone: Mismatch with germline at one junction end may stem from a read error. This chain links TRBV5-1 with TRBJ2-2; D might be TRBD2 (6 bases). CDR3 length: 13 amino acids. Per the germline V gene, CDR1 is SGHRS and CDR2 is YFSETQ. The CDR3 here is CASSPRGTEELFF. CDR3 DNA: TGCGCCAGCAGCCCCCGGGGGACCGAGGAGCTGTTTTTT.

The chain is built from TRBV6-1 and TRBJ2-1, with D tentatively TRBD1 (7 bases). Germline V lookup: CDR1 MNHNS, CDR2 SASEGT. This CDR3 has 14 residues. Trimming pared 3 bases from V and 4 bases from J, leaving 10 bases between. CDR3 in amino acids: CASSDRGRYNEQFF. As DNA, the CDR3 is TGTGCCAGCAGTGACAGGGGGAGGTACAATGAGCAGTTCTTC.

V and J are TRBV11-2 and TRBJ2-7; D call uncertain. Germline lookup yields CDR1 SGHAT and CDR2 FQNNGV. The V end lost 0 bases, the J end lost 3 bases, and 9 bases lay between the germline ends. The CDR3 totals 14 residues. CDR3 sequence: CASSLDVADYEQYF. CDR3 sequence (DNA): TGTGCCAGCAGCTTAGATGTTGCGGACTACGAGCAGTACTTC.

The rearrangement joins TRBV28 to TRBJ1-3; weak D call: TRBD1 (5 bases). V dropped 2 bases and J dropped 4 bases, with 9 bases sitting between them. Germline CDR1 is MDHEN and CDR2 is SYDVKM. The CDR3 runs to 14 residues. CDR3 sequence: CASSLRQIGNTIYF. The CDR3 region has the DNA TGTGCCAGCAGTTTAAGACAGATAGGAAACACCATATATTTT.

The CDR3 coding sequence is TGTGCCAGCGGTCAGGGGGCTGTCACAGATACGCAGTATTTT. It encodes CASGQGAVTDTQYF. The gene calls are TRBV2 and TRBJ2-3; 8 bases are a match to TRBD1. The V gene end was trimmed by 8 bases and the J gene end by 2 bases; junction bases not matched to a gene: 6. The length of the CDR3 is 14 residues. The germline V gene encodes CDR1 SNHLY and CDR2 FYNNEI.

The chain combines TRBV7-9 with TRBJ2-3; TRBD2 is a possible D gene (6 bases). This CDR3 is built from 16 residues. Per germline, CDR1 SEHNR and CDR2 FQNEAQ (reference sequence). With 5 bases removed from V and 4 bases from J, the gap between germline ends came to 19 bases. The CDR3 sequence: CASSPLTGVYPDTQYF. CDR3 DNA: TGTGCCAGCAGCCCCTTGACGGGGGTTTACCCAGATACGCAGTATTTT.

The chain uses TRBV28 and TRBJ2-7; 12 bases are a match to TRBD2. CDR3 length equals 19 residues. Germline CDR1 reads MDHEN; CDR2 reads SYDVKM. The V segment lost 2 bases and the J segment 4 bases; nucleotides outside the gene matches: 15. This chain's CDR3 is CASSLTLRLAGGPFYEQYF. In DNA, the CDR3 is TGTGCCAGCAGTTTAACCCTCCGTCTAGCGGGAGGGCCCTTTTACGAGCAGTACTTC.

V and J are TRBV29-1 and TRBJ2-7; TRBD2 might be the D (5 bases). The CDR3 consists of 11 residues. CDR1 and CDR2 from the germline V gene are SQVTM and ANQGSEA. V lost 8 bases, J lost 3 bases, and 11 bases lay in between. The CDR3 bases are TGCAGCTTTTCGGGGAACTACGAGCAGTACTTC. Its protein product is CSFSGNYEQYF.

V usage is TRBV4-3 and J usage is TRBJ2-5; weak D call: TRBD2 (5 bases). The CDR3 is 15 amino acids. Per the germline V gene, CDR1 is LGHNA and CDR2 is YSLEER. V lost 0 bases and J 1 base, leaving 9 bases between the germline ends. The CDR3 DNA follows: TGCGCCAGCAGCCAAGATCTGGACTTCCAAGAGACCCAGTACTTC. Protein product: CASSQDLDFQETQYF.

The chain has TRBV4-1 and TRBJ2-7; no clear D. CDR1 MGHRA and CDR2 YSYEKL come from the germline V gene. CDR3 length: 15 residues. The ends were cut back, 0 bases at V and 1 base at J, with 10 bases in the middle. As DNA, the CDR3 is TGCGCCAGCAGCCAAGATGAGGCGGATTCCTACGAGCAGTACTTC. This sequence encodes CASSQDEADSYEQYF.

V is TRBV19 and J is TRBJ1-5; 10 bases line up with TRBD1. J was trimmed by 0 bases and V by 8 bases; bases with no gene match: 7. Germline V CDR1 and CDR2: LNHDA, SQIVND (reference sequence). The CDR3 is 16 residues long. In DNA, the CDR3 is TGTGCCAGTTGCGCGGGACAGGGGTATAGCAATCAGCCCCAGCATTTT. Translation: CASCAGQGYSNQPQHF.

This clone has only one observation. This chain joins TRBV7-9 and TRBJ2-7; 8 nucleotides match TRBD1. Germline V gene data show CDR1 as SEHNR and CDR2 as FQNEAQ (reference sequence). The CDR3 covers 15 residues. J lost 6 bases, V lost 1 base, and 8 bases had no gene match. DNA of the CDR3: TGTGCCAGCAGCTTAGTCGCAGGGGGCGCTTCCGAGCAGTACTTC. Translation: CASSLVAGGASEQYF.

V usage is TRBV15 and J usage is TRBJ2-7; D not resolved. The CDR3 has 13 amino acids. The germline V gene encodes CDR1 LNHNV and CDR2 YYDKDF (reference sequence). Trimming cost V 0 bases and J 6 bases, with 9 bases left between them. CDR3 in DNA: TGTGCCACCAGCAGAGATACCTATCTCGAGCAGTACTTC. Translation gives CATSRDTYLEQYF.